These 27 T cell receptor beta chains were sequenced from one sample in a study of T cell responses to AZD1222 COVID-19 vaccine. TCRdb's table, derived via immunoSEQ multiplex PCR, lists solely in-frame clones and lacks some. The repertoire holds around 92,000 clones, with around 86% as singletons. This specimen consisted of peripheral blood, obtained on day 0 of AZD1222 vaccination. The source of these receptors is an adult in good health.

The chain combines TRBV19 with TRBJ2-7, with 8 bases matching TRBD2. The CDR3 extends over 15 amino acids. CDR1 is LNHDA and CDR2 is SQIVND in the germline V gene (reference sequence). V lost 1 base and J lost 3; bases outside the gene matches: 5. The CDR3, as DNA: TGTGCCAGTAGTATAGGACTAGCGACCCTCTACGAGCAGTACTTC. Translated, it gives CASSIGLATLYEQYF.

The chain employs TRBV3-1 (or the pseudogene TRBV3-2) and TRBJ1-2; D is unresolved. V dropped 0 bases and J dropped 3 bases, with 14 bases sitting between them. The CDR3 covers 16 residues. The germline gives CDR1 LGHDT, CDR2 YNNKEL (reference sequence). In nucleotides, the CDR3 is TGTGCCAGCAGCCAAGATCTCTTCGGGGAAGACTATGGCTACACCTTC. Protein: CASSQDLFGEDYGYTF.

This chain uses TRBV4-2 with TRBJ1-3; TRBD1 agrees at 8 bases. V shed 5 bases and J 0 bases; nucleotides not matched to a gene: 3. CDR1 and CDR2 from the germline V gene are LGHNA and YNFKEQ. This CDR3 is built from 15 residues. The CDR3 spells CASSYTGGSGNTIYF. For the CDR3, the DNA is TGTGCCAGCAGCTACACAGGGGGCTCTGGAAACACCATATATTTT.

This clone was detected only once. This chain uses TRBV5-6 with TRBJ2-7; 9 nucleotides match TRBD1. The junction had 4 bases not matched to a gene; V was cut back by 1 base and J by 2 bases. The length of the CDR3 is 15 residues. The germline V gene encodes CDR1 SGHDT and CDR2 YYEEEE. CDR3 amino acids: CASSLPGQGAYEQYF. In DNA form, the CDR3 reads TGTGCCAGCAGCTTGCCGGGACAGGGTGCCTACGAGCAGTACTTC. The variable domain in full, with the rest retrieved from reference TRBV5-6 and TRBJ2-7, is DAGVTQSPTHLIKTRGQQVTLRCSPKSGHDTVSWYQQALGQGPQFIFQYYEEEERQRGNFPDRFSGHQFPNYSSELNVNALLLGDSALYLCASSLPGQGAYEQYFGPGTRLTVT.

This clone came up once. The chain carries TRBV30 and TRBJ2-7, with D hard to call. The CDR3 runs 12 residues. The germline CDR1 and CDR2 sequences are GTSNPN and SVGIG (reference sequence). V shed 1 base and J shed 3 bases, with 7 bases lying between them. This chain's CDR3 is CAWSDSFYEQYF. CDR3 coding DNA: TGTGCCTGGAGTGACTCCTTCTACGAGCAGTACTTC.

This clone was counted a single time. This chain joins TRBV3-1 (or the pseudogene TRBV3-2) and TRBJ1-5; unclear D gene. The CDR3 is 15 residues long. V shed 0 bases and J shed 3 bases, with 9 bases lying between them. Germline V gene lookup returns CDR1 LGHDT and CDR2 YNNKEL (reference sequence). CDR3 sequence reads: CASSQDLGHNQPQHF. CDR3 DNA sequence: TGTGCCAGCAGCCAAGATCTGGGTCACAATCAGCCCCAGCATTTT.

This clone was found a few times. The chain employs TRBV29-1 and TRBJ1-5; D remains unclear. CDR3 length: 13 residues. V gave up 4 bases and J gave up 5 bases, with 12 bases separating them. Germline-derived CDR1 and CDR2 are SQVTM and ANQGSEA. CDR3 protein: CSVALKADQPQHF. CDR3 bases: TGCAGCGTTGCTCTCAAGGCGGATCAGCCCCAGCATTTT.

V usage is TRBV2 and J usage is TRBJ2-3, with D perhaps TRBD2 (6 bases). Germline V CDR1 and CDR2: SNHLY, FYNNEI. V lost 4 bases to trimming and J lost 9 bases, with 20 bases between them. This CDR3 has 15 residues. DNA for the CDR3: TGTGCCAGCAGTGGGGAGGCTAGCCATGTGGGAACGCAGTATTTT. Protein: CASSGEASHVGTQYF.

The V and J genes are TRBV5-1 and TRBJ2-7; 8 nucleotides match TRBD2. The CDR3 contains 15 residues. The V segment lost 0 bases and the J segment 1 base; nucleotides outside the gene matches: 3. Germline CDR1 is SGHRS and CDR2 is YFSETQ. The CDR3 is CASSLDTGGSYEQYF. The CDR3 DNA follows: TGCGCCAGCAGCTTGGACACGGGAGGGTCCTACGAGCAGTACTTC.

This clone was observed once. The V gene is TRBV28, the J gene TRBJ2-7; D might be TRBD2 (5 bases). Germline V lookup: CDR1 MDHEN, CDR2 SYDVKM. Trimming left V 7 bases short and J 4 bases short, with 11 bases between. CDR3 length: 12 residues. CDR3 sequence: CASNGRGYEQYF. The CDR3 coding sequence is TGTGCCAGCAACGGACGCGGGTACGAGCAGTACTTC.

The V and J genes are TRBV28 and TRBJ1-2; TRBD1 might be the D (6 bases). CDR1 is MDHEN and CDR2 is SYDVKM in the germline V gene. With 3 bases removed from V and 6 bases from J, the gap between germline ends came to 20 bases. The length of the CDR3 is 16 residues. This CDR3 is CASSLGGAGKSDGYTF. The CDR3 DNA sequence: TGTGCCAGCAGTTTGGGGGGGGCAGGGAAGTCAGATGGCTACACCTTC.

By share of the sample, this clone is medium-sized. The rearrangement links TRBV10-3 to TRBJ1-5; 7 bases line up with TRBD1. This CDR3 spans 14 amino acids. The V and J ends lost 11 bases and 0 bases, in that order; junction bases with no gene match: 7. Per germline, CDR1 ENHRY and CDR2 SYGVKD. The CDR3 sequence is CAVGTGDSNQPQHF. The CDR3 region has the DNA TGTGCCGTGGGAACAGGGGATAGCAATCAGCCCCAGCATTTT.

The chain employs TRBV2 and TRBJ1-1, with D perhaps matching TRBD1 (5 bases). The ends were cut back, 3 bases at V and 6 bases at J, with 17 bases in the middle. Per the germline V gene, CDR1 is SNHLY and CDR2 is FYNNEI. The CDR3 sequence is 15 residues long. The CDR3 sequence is CASSEVRAGSSEAFF. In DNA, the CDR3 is TGTGCCAGCAGTGAGGTCAGGGCAGGCTCGTCTGAAGCTTTCTTT.

CDR3 residues: CASSDSRIANEQFF. Written as DNA, the CDR3 is TGTGCCAGCAGTGATAGTCGTATCGCTAATGAGCAGTTCTTC. The rearrangement uses TRBV25-1 and TRBJ2-1; unclear D gene. The V end lost 3 bases, the J end lost 7 bases, and 13 bases lay between the germline ends. Germline lookup yields CDR1 MGHDK and CDR2 SYGVNS. There are 14 residues in the CDR3.

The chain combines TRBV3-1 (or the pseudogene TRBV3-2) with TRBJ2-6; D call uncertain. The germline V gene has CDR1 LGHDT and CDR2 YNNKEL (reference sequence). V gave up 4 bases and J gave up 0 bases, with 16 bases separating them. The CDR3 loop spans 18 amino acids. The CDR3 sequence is CASSPTPAVNSGANVLTF. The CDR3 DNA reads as TGTGCCAGCAGCCCTACACCGGCGGTGAACTCTGGGGCCAACGTCCTGACTTTC.

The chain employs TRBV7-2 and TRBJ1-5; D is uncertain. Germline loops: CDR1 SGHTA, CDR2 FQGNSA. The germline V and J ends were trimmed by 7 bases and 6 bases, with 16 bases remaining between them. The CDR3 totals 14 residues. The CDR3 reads CASTTAGGAQPQHF. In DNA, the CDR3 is TGTGCCAGCACTACTGCGGGAGGCGCTCAGCCCCAGCATTTT. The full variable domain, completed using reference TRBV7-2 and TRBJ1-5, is GAGVSQSPSNKVTEKGKDVELRCDPISGHTALYWYRQSLGQGLEFLIYFQGNSAPDKSGLPSDRFSAERTGGSVSTLTIQRTQQEDSAVYLCASTTAGGAQPQHFGDGTRLSIL.

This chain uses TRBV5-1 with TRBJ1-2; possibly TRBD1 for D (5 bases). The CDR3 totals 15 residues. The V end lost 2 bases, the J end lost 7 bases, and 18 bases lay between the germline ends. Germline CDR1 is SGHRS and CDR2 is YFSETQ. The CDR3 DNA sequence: TGCGCCAGCAGCTTCTTTTACGACTTTGGGGCTGGCTACACCTTC. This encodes CASSFFYDFGAGYTF.

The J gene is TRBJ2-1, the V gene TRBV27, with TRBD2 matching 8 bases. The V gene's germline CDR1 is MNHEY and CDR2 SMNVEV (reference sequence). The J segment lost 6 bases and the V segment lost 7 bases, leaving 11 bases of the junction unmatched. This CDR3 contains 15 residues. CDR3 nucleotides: TGTGCCAGCAAGGGTTCGGCGGGAGGAGGCAATGAGCAGTTCTTC. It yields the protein CASKGSAGGGNEQFF.

The CDR3 DNA follows: TGTGCCAGCAGCTTGATAACAGGGGGCAACCAAGAGACCCAGTACTTC. Its protein is CASSLITGGNQETQYF. This chain uses TRBV5-8 with TRBJ2-5; 9 bases map to TRBD1. The V gene end was trimmed by 1 base and the J gene end by 0 bases; junction bases not matched to a gene: 4. The length of the CDR3 is 16 residues. Germline V gene data show CDR1 as SGHTS and CDR2 as YDEGEE. The full variable domain, in which reference TRBV5-8 and TRBJ2-5 provide the parts outside the CDR3, is EAGVTQSPTHLIKTRGQQATLRCSPISGHTSVYWYQQALGLGLQFLLWYDEGEERNRGNFPPRFSGRQFPNYSSELNVNALELEDSALYLCASSLITGGNQETQYFGPGTRLLVL.

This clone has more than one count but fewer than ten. The CDR3 DNA reads as TGTGCCAGCAGTTTCGGACAGGGGCGAGGGACCCAGTACTTC. Protein sequence: CASSFGQGRGTQYF. V gene TRBV28 combines with J gene TRBJ2-5, with TRBD1 matching over 9 bases. The CDR3 contains 14 residues. Germline V lookup: CDR1 MDHEN, CDR2 SYDVKM. The trim removed 3 bases at V and 7 bases at J, leaving 6 bases unmatched.

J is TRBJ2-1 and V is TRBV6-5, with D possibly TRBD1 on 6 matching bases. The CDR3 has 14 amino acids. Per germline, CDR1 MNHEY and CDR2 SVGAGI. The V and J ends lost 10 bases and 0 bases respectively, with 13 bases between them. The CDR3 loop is CATPRGSSYNEQFF. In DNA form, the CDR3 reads TGTGCCACCCCGAGGGGGAGCTCCTACAATGAGCAGTTCTTC.

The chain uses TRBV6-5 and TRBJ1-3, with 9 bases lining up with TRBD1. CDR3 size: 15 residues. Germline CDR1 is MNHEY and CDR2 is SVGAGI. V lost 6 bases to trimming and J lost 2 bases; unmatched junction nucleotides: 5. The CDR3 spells CASRKRTGAGNTIYF. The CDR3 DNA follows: TGTGCCAGCAGAAAAAGGACAGGGGCTGGAAACACCATATATTTT.

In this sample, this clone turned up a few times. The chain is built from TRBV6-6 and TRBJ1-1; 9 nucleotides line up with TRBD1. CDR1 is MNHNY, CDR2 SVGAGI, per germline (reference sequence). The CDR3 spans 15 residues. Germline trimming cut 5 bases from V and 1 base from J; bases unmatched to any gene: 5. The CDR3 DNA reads TGTGCCAGCAGTGCGACAGGGGGGAAGAACACTGAAGCTTTCTTT. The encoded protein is CASSATGGKNTEAFF.

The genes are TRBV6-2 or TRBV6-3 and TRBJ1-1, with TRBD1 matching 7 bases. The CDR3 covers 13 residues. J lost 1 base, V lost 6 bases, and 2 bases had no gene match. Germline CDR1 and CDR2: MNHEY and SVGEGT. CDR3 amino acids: CASSGTANTEAFF. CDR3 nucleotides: TGTGCCAGCAGCGGGACAGCGAACACTGAAGCTTTCTTT.

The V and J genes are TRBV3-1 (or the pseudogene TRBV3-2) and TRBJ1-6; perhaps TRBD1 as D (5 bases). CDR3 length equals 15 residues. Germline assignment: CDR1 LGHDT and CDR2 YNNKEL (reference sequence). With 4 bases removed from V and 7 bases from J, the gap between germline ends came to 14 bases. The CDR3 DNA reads TGTGCCAGCAGCCGGTACTTCGGGGGGAATTCACCCCTCCACTTT. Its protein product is CASSRYFGGNSPLHF.

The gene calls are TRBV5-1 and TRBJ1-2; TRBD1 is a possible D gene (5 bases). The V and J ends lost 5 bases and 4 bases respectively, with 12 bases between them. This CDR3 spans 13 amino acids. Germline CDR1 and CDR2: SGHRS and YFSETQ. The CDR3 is CASSWGSSYGYTF. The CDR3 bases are TGCGCCAGCAGTTGGGGGTCCTCCTATGGCTACACCTTC.

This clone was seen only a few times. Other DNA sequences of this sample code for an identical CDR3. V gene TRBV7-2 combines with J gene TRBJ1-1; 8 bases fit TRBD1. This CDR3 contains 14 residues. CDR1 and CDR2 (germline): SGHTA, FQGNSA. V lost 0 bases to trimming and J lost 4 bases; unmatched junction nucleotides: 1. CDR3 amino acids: CASSLAQGATEAFF. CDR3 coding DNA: TGTGCCAGCAGCTTAGCGCAGGGGGCCACTGAAGCTTTCTTT.